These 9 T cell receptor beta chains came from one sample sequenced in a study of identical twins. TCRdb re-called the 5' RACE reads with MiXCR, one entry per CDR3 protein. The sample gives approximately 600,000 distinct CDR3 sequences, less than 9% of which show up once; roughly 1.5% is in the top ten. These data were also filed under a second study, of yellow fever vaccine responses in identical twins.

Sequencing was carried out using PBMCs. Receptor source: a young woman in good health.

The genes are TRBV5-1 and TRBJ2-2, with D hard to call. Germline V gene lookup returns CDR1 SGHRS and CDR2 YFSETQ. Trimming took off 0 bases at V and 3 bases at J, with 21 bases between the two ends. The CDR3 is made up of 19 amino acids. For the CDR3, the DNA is TGCGCCAGCAGCTTGGGGGGTGGAGTAGCTCGACTTTACACCGGGGAGCTGTTTTTT. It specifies CASSLGGGVARLYTGELFF.

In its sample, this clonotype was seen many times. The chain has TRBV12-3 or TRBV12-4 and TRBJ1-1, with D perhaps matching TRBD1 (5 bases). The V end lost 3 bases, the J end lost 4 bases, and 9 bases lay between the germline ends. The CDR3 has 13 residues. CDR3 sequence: CASSLPGGTEAFF. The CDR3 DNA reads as TGTGCCAGCAGTTTGCCCGGGGGCACTGAAGCTTTCTTT.

The CDR3: CASGTGGAEYNEQFF. The CDR3 region has the DNA TGTGCCAGCGGGACCGGGGGGGCCGAGTACAATGAGCAGTTCTTC. V is TRBV5-4 and J is TRBJ2-1; 8 bases fit TRBD2. Losses at the gene ends were 7 bases for V and 4 bases for J; bases not matched to a gene: 10. Germline CDR1 and CDR2: SGHNT and YYREEE (reference sequence). The CDR3 extends over 15 amino acids.

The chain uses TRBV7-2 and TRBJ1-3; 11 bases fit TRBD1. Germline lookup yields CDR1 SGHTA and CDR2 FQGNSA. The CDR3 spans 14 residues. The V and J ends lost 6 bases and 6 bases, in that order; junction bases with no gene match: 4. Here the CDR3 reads CASRAGQGANTIYF. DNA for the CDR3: TGTGCCAGCAGAGCCGGACAGGGGGCAAACACCATATATTTT.

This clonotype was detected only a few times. CDR3 coding DNA: TGTGCCATCAGTGGTCATGACTACTCCTACAATGAGCAGTTCTTC. Translation gives CAISGHDYSYNEQFF. The rearrangement links TRBV10-3 to TRBJ2-1; maybe TRBD2 (5 bases). With 4 bases removed from V and 0 bases from J, the gap between germline ends came to 10 bases. CDR1 is ENHRY, CDR2 SYGVKD, per germline. The CDR3 has 15 residues.

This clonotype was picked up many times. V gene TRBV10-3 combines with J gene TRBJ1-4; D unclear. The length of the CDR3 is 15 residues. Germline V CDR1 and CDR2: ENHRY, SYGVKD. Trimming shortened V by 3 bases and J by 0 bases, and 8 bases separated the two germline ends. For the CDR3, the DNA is TGTGCCATCAGTGAATTCGGGACAACTAATGAAAAACTGTTTTTT. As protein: CAISEFGTTNEKLFF.

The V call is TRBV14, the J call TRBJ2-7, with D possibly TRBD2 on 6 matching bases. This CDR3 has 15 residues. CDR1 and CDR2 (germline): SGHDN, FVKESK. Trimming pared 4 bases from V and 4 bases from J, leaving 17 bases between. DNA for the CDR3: TGTGCCAGCAGCCTTGGGGGGACTTTTGGGTACGAGCAGTACTTC. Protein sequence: CASSLGGTFGYEQYF. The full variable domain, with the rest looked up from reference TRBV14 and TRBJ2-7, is EAGVTQFPSHSVIEKGQTVTLRCDPISGHDNLYWYRRVMGKEIKFLLHFVKESKQDESGMPNNRFLAERTGGTYSTLKVQPAELEDSGVYFCASSLGGTFGYEQYFGPGTRLTVT.

The CDR3 DNA reads as TGTGCCAGCAGCCAAACTAGCGGGAGACCCTACGAGCAGTACTTC. This sequence encodes CASSQTSGRPYEQYF. The rearrangement links TRBV3-1 to TRBJ2-7, with 11 positions matching TRBD2. The CDR3 extends over 15 amino acids. Germline lookup yields CDR1 LGHDT and CDR2 YNNKEL (reference sequence). The V and J ends lost 2 bases and 2 bases, in that order; junction bases with no gene match: 2.

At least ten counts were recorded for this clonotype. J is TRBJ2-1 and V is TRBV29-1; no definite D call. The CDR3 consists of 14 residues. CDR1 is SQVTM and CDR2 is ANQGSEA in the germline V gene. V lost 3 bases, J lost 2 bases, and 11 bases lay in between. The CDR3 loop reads CSVDGGVTYNEQFF. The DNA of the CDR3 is TGCAGCGTTGATGGCGGAGTAACCTACAATGAGCAGTTCTTC.